This TCR beta chain comes out of a study of regulatory T cells in long-lasting Graves disease. Through Arm-PCR of CDR3 regions and iRepertoire HTBI primers, TCR beta libraries were built. TCRdb itself ran the multiplex PCR reads through MiXCR, one entry per CDR3 protein. Of about 400,000 distinct CDR3 sequences listed, approximately 15% were seen once; the top ten hold around 7.6%. This clonotype was counted ten times or more. Described time point: newly diagnosed GD, antithyroid drugs for less than 3 months. Researchers made the TCR library from RNA that was extracted from PBMCs. These data also formed part of another study, on T cells in Graves' hyperthyroidism and ophthalmopathy.

The origin of this receptor is a woman aged 40-49 years with Graves disease. Source: peripheral blood mononuclear cells (PBMCs), taken at new diagnosis, from a patient treated with antithyroid drugs.

The CDR3 nucleotides read TGTGCCAGCAGCTCCCAAGCAGGGGGGTCTAGCACAGATACGCAGTATTTT. As protein: CASSSQAGGSSTDTQYF. The rearrangement links TRBV11-3 to TRBJ2-3; tentative D call: TRBD1 (7 bases). Germline CDR1 SGHNT, CDR2 YENEEA. The CDR3 has 17 residues. Trimming removed 4 bases from V and 0 bases from J, with 17 bases in between.